Each of the 13 T cell receptor beta chains below was sequenced from the same sample in a study of tumor-infiltrating lymphocytes in localized non-small cell lung cancer. Assay used: immunoSEQ multiplex PCR; TCRdb lists only in-frame clones, some missing. The repertoire has roughly 14,000 clones, around 82% of them found once; the top ten carry less than 20%. Specimen: lung tumor tissue. These receptors were taken from a human donor with non-small cell lung cancer.

The rearrangement links TRBV5-1 to TRBJ2-1, with a tentative D call TRBD1 (6 bases). CDR3 length: 14 amino acids. With 4 bases removed from V and 8 bases from J, the gap between germline ends came to 16 bases. The germline V gene encodes CDR1 SGHRS and CDR2 YFSETQ. CDR3 amino acids: CASSPVQGNDEQFF. As DNA, the CDR3 is TGCGCCAGCAGCCCAGTACAGGGTAACGATGAGCAGTTCTTC.

The chain has TRBV7-9 and TRBJ1-1; D possibly corresponds to TRBD1 (5 bases). This CDR3 has 15 amino acids. Per germline, CDR1 SEHNR and CDR2 FQNEAQ (reference sequence). V shed 1 base and J shed 0 bases, with 9 bases lying between them. The CDR3 region is CASSLEGTMNTEAFF. The CDR3 DNA reads as TGTGCCAGCAGCTTAGAAGGGACCATGAACACTGAAGCTTTCTTT.

Regarding this clone: A junction boundary mismatches the germline segment, possibly from a read error. The rearrangement links TRBV7-7 to TRBJ1-1, with TRBD1 matching over 8 bases. The CDR3 spans 14 residues. CDR1 is SSHAT and CDR2 is FNYEAQ in the germline V gene (reference sequence). The CDR3 is CASSPLTGGTEAFF. The CDR3 DNA is TGTGCTAGCAGCCCCCTAACAGGGGGAACTGAAGCTTTCTTT.

V is TRBV2 and J is TRBJ1-5; D uncertain. Trimming pared 4 bases from V and 4 bases from J, leaving 14 bases between. Germline values: CDR1 SNHLY, CDR2 FYNNEI. CDR3 length: 15 residues. This CDR3 reads CASSVGRRSNQPQHF. CDR3 in DNA: TGTGCCAGCAGTGTAGGCAGGAGGTCAAATCAGCCCCAGCATTTT.

V is TRBV10-2 and J is TRBJ1-1; TRBD1 aligns across 7 bases. Trimming removed 3 bases from V and 3 bases from J; junction bases left unmatched: 4. This CDR3 comprises 14 residues. From germline, CDR1 is WSHSY and CDR2 SAAADI. The CDR3 loop reads CASSEGDSHTEAFF. The CDR3 nucleotides are TGCGCCAGCAGTGAAGGGGACAGTCACACTGAAGCTTTCTTT.

This clone has just a few counts. The rearrangement joins TRBV2 to TRBJ1-4; D is uncertain. Germline assignment: CDR1 SNHLY and CDR2 FYNNEI. This CDR3 comprises 14 residues. V was shortened by 0 bases and J by 2 bases, with 4 bases between the two germline ends. CDR3 residues: CASSEAGTNEKLFF. The CDR3 nucleotides read TGTGCCAGCAGTGAAGCGGGGACTAATGAAAAACTGTTTTTT.

The CDR3 is CASTVGDRGSPLHF. Here the CDR3 DNA reads TGTGCCAGCACGGTGGGGGATCGGGGTTCACCCCTCCACTTT. The gene calls are TRBV28 and TRBJ1-6, with D possibly matching TRBD1 (5 bases). This CDR3 contains 14 residues. V gave up 7 bases and J gave up 9 bases, with 16 bases separating them. The germline V gene has CDR1 MDHEN and CDR2 SYDVKM. Full variable domain (missing parts from reference TRBV28 and TRBJ1-6): DVKVTQSSRYLVKRTGEKVFLECVQDMDHENMFWYRQDPGLGLRLIYFSYDVKMKEKGDIPEGYSVSREKKERFSLILESASTNQTSMYLCASTVGDRGSPLHFGNGTRLTVT.

CDR3 nucleotide sequence: TGTGCCAGTACCCCCCAGGGAACTGAAGCTTTCTTT. Protein product: CASTPQGTEAFF. The V and J genes are TRBV9 and TRBJ1-1; a possible D gene is TRBD1 (5 bases). The CDR3 length is 12 residues. The V end lost 8 bases, the J end lost 5 bases, and 13 bases lay between the germline ends. Germline V lookup: CDR1 SGDLS, CDR2 YYNGEE.

This chain uses TRBV7-2 with TRBJ2-5; 8 bases fit TRBD2. Trimming cost V 3 bases and J 4 bases; bases outside gene matches: 4. Germline V lookup: CDR1 SGHTA, CDR2 FQGNSA. CDR3 length: 14 amino acids. This CDR3 is CASSFRGGSETQYF. The DNA for the CDR3 is TGTGCCAGCAGCTTCCGGGGGGGCTCAGAGACCCAGTACTTC.

The CDR3 DNA sequence: TGTGCCAGCAGCGTTGACTGGAACACTGAAGCTTTCTTT. The encoded protein is CASSVDWNTEAFF. The chain recombines TRBV11-2 with TRBJ1-1; D remains ambiguous. V lost 5 bases to trimming and J lost 1 base, with 8 bases between them. CDR1 and CDR2 from the germline V gene are SGHAT and FQNNGV. The CDR3 consists of 13 residues.

This chain links TRBV9 with TRBJ2-3; a weak D match, TRBD2 (5 bases). V was cut by 3 bases and J by 5 bases, with 19 bases left in between. CDR1 is SGDLS and CDR2 is YYNGEE in the germline V gene. This CDR3 is built from 16 residues. The CDR3 nucleotides read TGTGCCAGCAGCGACTTGAGGACGGGAACAATAGATACGCAGTATTTT. Translating it yields CASSDLRTGTIDTQYF. The full variable domain, completed using reference TRBV9 and TRBJ2-3, is DSGVTQTPKHLITATGQRVTLRCSPRSGDLSVYWYQQSLDQGLQFLIQYYNGEERAKGNILERFSAQQFPDLHSELNLSSLELGDSALYFCASSDLRTGTIDTQYFGPGTRLTVL.

As DNA, the CDR3 is TGTGCCAGCAGCCAATCGAACAAGACCAGGGGGGGCTATGGCTACACCTTC. Its protein is CASSQSNKTRGGYGYTF. The gene calls are TRBV14 and TRBJ1-2; 7 bases fit TRBD1. This CDR3 contains 17 residues. V dropped 2 bases and J dropped 4; count of bases not matched to a gene: 13. Germline CDR1 SGHDN, CDR2 FVKESK.

CDR3 sequence reads: CASSLAGANTGELFF. The DNA of the CDR3 is TGTGCCAGCAGCTTAGCGGGGGCCAACACCGGGGAGCTGTTTTTT. The V and J genes are TRBV7-6 and TRBJ2-2, with D maybe TRBD1 (6 bases). With 0 bases removed from V and 2 bases from J, the gap between germline ends came to 7 bases. The germline V gene encodes CDR1 SGHVS and CDR2 FNYEAQ. The CDR3 length is 15 residues.